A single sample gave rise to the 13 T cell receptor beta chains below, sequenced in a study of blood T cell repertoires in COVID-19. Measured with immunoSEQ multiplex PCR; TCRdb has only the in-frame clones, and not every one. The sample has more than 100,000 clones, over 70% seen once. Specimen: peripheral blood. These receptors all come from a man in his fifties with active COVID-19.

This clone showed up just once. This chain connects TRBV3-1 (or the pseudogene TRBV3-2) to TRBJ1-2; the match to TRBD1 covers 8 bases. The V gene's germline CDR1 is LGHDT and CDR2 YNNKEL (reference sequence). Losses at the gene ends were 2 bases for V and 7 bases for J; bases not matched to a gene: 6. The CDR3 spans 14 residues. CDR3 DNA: TGTGCCAGCAGCCAACGTAGGACAGGGACTGGCTACACCTTC. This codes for CASSQRRTGTGYTF.

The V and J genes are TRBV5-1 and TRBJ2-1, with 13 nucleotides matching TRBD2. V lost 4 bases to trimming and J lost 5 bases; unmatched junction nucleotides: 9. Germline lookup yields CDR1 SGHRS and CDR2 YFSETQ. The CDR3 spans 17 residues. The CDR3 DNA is TGCGCCAGCAGCCCAACTACTAGCGGGGGGGCGGACAATGAGCAGTTCTTC. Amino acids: CASSPTTSGGADNEQFF.

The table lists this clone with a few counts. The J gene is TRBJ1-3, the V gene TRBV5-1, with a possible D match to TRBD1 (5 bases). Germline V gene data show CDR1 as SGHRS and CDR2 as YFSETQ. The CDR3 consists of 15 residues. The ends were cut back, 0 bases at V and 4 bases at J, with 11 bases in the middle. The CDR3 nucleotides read TGCGCCAGCAGCTTGGTGCCGGAGGGGGGAAACACCATATATTTT. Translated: CASSLVPEGGNTIYF.

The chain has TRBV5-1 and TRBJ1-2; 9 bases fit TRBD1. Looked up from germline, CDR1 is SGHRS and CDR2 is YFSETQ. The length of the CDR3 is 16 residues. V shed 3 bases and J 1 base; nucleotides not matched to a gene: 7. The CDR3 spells CASSSGTGPYNYGYTF. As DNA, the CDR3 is TGCGCCAGCAGCTCCGGGACAGGGCCGTATAACTATGGCTACACCTTC.

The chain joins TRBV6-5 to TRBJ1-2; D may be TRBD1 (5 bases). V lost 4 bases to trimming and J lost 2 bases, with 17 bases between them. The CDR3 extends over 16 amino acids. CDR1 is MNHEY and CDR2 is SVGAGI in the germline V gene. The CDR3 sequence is CASSLKPSGVNYGYTF. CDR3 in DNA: TGTGCCAGCAGTTTGAAACCCTCGGGGGTCAACTATGGCTACACCTTC.

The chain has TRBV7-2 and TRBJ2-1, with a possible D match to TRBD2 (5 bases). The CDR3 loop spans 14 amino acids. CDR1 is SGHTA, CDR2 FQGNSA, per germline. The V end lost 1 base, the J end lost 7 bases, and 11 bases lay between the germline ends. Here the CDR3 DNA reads TGTGCCAGCAGCTTAGATCCTTCGGGGAATGAGCAGTTCTTC. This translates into CASSLDPSGNEQFF.

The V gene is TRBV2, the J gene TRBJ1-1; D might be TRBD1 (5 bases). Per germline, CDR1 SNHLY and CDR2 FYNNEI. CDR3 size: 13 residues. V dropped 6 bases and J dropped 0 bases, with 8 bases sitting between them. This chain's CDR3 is CASRVRVNTEAFF. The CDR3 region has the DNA TGTGCCAGCAGAGTCAGGGTGAACACTGAAGCTTTCTTT. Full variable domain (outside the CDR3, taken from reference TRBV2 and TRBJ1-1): EPEVTQTPSHQVTQMGQEVILRCVPISNHLYFYWYRQILGQKVEFLVSFYNNEISEKSEIFDDQFSVERPDGSNFTLKIRSTKLEDSAMYFCASRVRVNTEAFFGQGTRLTVV.

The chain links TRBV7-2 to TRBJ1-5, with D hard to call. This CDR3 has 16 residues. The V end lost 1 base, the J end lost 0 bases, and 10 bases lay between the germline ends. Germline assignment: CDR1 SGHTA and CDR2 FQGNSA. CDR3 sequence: CASSLVGGSSNQPQHF. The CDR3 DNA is TGTGCCAGCAGCTTAGTTGGAGGGTCTAGCAATCAGCCCCAGCATTTT. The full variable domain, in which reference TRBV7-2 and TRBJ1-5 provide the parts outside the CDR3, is GAGVSQSPSNKVTEKGKDVELRCDPISGHTALYWYRQSLGQGLEFLIYFQGNSAPDKSGLPSDRFSAERTGGSVSTLTIQRTQQEDSAVYLCASSLVGGSSNQPQHFGDGTRLSIL.

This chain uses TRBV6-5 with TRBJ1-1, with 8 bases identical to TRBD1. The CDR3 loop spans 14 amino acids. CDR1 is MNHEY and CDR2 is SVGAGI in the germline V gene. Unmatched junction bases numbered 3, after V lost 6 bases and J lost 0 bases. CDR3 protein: CASRRQGMNTEAFF. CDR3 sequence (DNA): TGTGCCAGCAGGCGACAGGGGATGAACACTGAAGCTTTCTTT.

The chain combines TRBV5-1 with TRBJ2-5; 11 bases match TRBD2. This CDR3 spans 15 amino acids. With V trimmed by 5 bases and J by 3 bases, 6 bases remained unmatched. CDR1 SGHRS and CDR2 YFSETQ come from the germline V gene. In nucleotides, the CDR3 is TGCGCCAGCAGGTTAGCGGGGGGGCCGGAAGAGACCCAGTACTTC. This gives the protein CASRLAGGPEETQYF.

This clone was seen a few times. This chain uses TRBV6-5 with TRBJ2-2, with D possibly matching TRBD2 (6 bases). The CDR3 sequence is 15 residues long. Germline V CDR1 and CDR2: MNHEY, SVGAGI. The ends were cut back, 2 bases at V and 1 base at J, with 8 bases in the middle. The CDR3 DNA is TGTGCCAGCAGTTACGGGACTCAGAACACCGGGGAGCTGTTTTTT. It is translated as CASSYGTQNTGELFF.

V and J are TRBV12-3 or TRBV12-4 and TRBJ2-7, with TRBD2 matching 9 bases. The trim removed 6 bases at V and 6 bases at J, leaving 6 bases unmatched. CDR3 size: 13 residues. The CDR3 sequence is CASRLAGLSEQYF. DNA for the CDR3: TGTGCCAGCAGGCTAGCGGGATTGAGCGAGCAGTACTTC.

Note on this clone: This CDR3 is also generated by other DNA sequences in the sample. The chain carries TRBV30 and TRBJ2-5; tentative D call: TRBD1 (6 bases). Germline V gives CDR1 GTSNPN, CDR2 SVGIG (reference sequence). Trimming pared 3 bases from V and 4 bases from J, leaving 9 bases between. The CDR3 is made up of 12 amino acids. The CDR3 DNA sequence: TGTGCCTGGAGCAGGGGCGGAGAGACCCAGTACTTC. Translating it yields CAWSRGGETQYF.